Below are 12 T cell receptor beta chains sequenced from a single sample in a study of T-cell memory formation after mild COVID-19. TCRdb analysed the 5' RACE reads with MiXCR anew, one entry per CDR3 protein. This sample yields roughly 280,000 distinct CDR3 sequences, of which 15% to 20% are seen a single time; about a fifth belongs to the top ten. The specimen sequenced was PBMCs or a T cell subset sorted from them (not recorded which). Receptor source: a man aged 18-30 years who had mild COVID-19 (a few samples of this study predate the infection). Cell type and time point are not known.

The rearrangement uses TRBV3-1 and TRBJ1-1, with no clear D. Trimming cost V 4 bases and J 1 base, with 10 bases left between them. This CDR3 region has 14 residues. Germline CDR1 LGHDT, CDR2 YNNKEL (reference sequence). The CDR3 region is CASSLLKGNTEAFF. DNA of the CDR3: TGTGCCAGCAGCCTGTTGAAGGGGAACACTGAAGCTTTCTTT.

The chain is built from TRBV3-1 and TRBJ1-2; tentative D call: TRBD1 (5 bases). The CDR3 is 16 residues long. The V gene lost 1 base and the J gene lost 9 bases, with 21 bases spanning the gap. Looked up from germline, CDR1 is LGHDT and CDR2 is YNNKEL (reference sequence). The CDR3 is CASSQGPVIGTSRYTF. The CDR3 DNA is TGTGCCAGCAGCCAAGGACCCGTGATCGGGACGTCGCGCTACACCTTC.

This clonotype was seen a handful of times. CDR3 in amino acids: CASTAGTGEQFF. The DNA of the CDR3 is TGTGCCAGCACTGCCGGGACAGGGGAGCAGTTCTTC. V gene TRBV6-2 or TRBV6-3 combines with J gene TRBJ2-1; 9 bases match TRBD1. Losses at the gene ends were 7 bases for V and 10 bases for J; bases not matched to a gene: 5. The CDR3 loop spans 12 amino acids. Germline V gene lookup returns CDR1 MNHEY and CDR2 SVGEGT.

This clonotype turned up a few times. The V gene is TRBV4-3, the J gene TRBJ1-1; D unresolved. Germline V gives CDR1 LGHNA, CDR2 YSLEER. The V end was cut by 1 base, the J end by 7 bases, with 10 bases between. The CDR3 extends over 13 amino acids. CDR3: CASSQGRSGEAFF. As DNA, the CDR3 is TGCGCCAGCAGCCAAGGGAGGAGTGGTGAAGCTTTCTTT.

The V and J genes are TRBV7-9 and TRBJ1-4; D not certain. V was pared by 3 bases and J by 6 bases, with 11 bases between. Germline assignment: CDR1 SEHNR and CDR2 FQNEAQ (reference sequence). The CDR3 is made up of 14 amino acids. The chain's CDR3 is CASSFSFRDEKLFF. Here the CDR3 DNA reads TGTGCCAGCAGCTTCTCCTTCCGAGATGAAAAACTGTTTTTT.

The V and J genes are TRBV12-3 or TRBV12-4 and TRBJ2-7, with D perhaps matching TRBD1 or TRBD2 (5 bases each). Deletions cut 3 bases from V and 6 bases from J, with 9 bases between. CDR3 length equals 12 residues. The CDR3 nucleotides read TGTGCCAGCAGTTTTGAGGGGATCGAGCAGTACTTC. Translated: CASSFEGIEQYF.

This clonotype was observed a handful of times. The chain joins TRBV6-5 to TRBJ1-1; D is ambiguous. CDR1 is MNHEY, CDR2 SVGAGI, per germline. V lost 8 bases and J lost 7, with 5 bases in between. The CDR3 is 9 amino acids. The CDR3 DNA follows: TGTGCCAGCGGTTTTGAAGCTTTCTTT. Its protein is CASGFEAFF.

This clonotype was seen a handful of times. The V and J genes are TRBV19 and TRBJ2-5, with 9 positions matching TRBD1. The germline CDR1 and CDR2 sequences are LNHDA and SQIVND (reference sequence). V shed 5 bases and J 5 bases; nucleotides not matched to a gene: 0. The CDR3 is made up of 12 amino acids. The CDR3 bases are TGTGCCAGTAGTGGACAGGGGGAGACCCAGTACTTC. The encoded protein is CASSGQGETQYF.

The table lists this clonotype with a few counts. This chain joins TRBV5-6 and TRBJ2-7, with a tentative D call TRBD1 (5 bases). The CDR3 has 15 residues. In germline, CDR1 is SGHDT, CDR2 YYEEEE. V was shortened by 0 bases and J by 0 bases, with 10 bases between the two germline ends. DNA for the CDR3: TGTGCCAGCAGCTTGGTTGCAGGGAACTCCTACGAGCAGTACGTC. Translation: CASSLVAGNSYEQYV.

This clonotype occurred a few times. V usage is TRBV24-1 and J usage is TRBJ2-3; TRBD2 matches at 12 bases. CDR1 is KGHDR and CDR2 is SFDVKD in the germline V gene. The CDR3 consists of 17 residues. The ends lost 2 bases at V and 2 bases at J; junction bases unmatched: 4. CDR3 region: CATSDSRLAGDTDTQYF. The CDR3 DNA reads TGTGCCACCAGTGATTCACGACTAGCGGGGGACACAGATACGCAGTATTTT.

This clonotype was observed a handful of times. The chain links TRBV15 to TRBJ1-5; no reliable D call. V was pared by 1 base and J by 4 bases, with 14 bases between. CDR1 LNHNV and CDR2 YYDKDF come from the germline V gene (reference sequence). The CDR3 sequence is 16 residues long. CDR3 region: CATSRGGHNSNQPQHF. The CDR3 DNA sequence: TGTGCCACCAGCAGAGGAGGCCATAATTCAAATCAGCCCCAGCATTTT.

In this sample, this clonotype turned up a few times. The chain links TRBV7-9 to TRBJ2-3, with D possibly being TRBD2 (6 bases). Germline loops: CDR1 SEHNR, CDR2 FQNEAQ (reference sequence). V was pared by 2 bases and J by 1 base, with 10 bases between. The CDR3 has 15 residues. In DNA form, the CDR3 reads TGTGCCAGCAGCTTACGCGGGGATGGCACAGATACGCAGTATTTT. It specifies CASSLRGDGTDTQYF. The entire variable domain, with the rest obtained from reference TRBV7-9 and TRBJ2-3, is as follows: DTGVSQNPRHKITKRGQNVTFRCDPISEHNRLYWYRQTLGQGPEFLTYFQNEAQLEKSRLLSDRFSAERPKGSFSTLEIQRTEQGDSAMYLCASSLRGDGTDTQYFGPGTRLTVL.